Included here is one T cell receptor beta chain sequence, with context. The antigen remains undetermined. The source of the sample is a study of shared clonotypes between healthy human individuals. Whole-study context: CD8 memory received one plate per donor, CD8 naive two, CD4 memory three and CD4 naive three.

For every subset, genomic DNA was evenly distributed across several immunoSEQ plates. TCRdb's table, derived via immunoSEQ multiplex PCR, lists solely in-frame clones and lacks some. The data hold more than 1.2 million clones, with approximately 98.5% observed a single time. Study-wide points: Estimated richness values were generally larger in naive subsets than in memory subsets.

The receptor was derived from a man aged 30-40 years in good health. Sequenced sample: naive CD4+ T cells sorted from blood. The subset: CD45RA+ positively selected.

CDR3 in amino acids: CASSVSSIAADTQYF. CDR3 bases: TGTGCCAGCAGCGTTAGCTCTATAGCAGCAGATACGCAGTATTTT. V is TRBV9 and J is TRBJ2-3; no firm D call. The CDR3 sequence is 15 residues long. V shed 2 bases and J shed 4 bases, with 14 bases lying between them. Per germline, CDR1 SGDLS and CDR2 YYNGEE.